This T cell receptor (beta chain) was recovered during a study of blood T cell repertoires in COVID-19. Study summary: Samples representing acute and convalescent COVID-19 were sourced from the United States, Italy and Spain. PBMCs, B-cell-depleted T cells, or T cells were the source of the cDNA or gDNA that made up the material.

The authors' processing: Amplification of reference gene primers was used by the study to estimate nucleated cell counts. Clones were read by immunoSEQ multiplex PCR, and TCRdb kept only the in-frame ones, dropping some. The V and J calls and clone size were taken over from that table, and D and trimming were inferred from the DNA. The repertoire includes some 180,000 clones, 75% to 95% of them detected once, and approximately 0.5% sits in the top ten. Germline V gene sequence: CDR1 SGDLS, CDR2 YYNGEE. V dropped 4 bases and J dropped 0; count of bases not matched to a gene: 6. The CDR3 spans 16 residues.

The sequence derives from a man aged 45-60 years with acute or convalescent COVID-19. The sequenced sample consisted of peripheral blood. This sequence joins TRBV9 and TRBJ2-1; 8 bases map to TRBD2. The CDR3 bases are TGTGCCAGCAGCTCAAGCGGGGGAAGCTCCTACAATGAGCAGTTCTTC. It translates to CASSSSGGSSYNEQFF.